This T cell receptor beta chain was captured by sequencing in a study of cytomegalovirus exposure and HLA in healthy donors. Concerning this clone: Its antigen is undetermined.

The PCR made use of 60 Vbeta and 13 Jbeta primers. TCRdb keeps only in-frame clones here, not all; method: immunoSEQ multiplex PCR. The repertoire has some 120,000 clones, over 60% of them found once; the top ten carry approximately 8.2%. General observations from the study: In presence/absence analyses, roughly uniform sequencing depth across donors was assumed.

The CDR3 extends over 17 amino acids. Per the germline V gene, CDR1 is SGHNT and CDR2 is YYREEE (reference sequence). V dropped 0 bases and J dropped 2; count of bases not matched to a gene: 5. The chain couples TRBV5-4 to TRBJ2-3; 11 bases fit TRBD2. Sequenced: PBMCs. The sequence was obtained from a woman aged 40 to 55 in good health and CMV-seropositive. The CDR3 DNA sequence: TGTGCCAGCAGCTTGGGTTTTAGCGGGGGGGACACAGATACGCAGTATTTT. Translated: CASSLGFSGGDTDTQYF.